This T cell receptor (beta chain) was documented in a study of CD8 T cells in ankylosing spondylitis. Study results and limitations: The clones that were linked to disease were reported to be significantly enriched in matched synovial fluid samples from ankylosing spondylitis patients. Prior literature has documented some motif variants in synovial fluid and blood from reactive arthritis. Fewer than ten highly homologous variants made up a TCR beta motif that seemed to typify ankylosing spondylitis blood. Disease-linked clones, CD8+, were relatively rare in peripheral blood.

Germline V lookup: CDR1 SGHRS, CDR2 YFSETQ. The V and J ends lost 4 bases and 2 bases, in that order; junction bases with no gene match: 7. The length of the CDR3 is 15 residues. The authors made TCR beta libraries by quantitative 5'-RACE with molecular barcodes. TCRdb used MiXCR to reprocess the 5' RACE reads, holding one entry per CDR3 protein. Among about 220,000 distinct CDR3 sequences listed, about 7.3% were seen once. As to this clonotype: Its antigen is as yet unknown.

The rearrangement links TRBV5-1 to TRBJ2-7; 9 bases fit TRBD1. This clonotype originated in a male donor with ankylosing spondylitis. Sequencing was performed on blood, either unsorted or a sorted T cell fraction (not recorded which). Written as DNA, the CDR3 is TGCGCCAGCAGCCCAGGACAGGGGTTCCCCTACGAGCAGTACTTC. Its protein product is CASSPGQGFPYEQYF.